The next 30 T cell receptor beta chains were all read from a single sample in a study of CD8+CD57+ T cells in acquired aplastic anemia. Genomic DNA provided the template from which TCR beta VDJ and CDR3 profiles were obtained. TCRdb used MiXCR to reprocess the reads, holding one entry per CDR3 protein. The repertoire holds roughly 50,000 distinct CDR3 sequences, with about 73% as singletons. The sequencing input was sorted CD4+, CD8+, or CD8+CD57+ T cells (not recorded which) from PBMCs. These receptors all stem from a human donor in good health, serving as a control.

The chain couples TRBV12-3 or TRBV12-4 to TRBJ1-5, with unresolved D. V gave up 7 bases and J gave up 5 bases, with 12 bases separating them. The CDR3 is 13 residues long. CDR3 coding DNA: TGTGCCAGCAAGGCAGTCACTTATCAGCCCCAGCATTTT. Translating it yields CASKAVTYQPQHF.

In regard to this clonotype: The conserved closing phenylalanine or tryptophan is absent in this CDR3, likely reflecting a read error. This chain joins TRBV25-1 and TRBJ2-7; 8 nucleotides match TRBD1. CDR3 length: 16 amino acids. V gave up 5 bases and J gave up 7 bases; unmatched junction bases: 16. Germline V gene data show CDR1 as MGHDK and CDR2 as SYGVNS. This chain's CDR3 is CASSPMGDRGLGEQYC. Here the CDR3 DNA reads TGTGCCAGCAGTCCGATGGGTGACAGGGGATTAGGAGAGCAGTACTGC.

The rearrangement links TRBV5-1 to TRBJ2-1, with 8 bases matching TRBD2. The V gene's germline CDR1 is SGHRS and CDR2 YFSETQ. V trimming: 0 bases; J trimming: 8 bases; junction bases outside the gene matches: 7. This CDR3 comprises 15 residues. CDR3 protein: CASSLVAGGVDEQFF. Here the CDR3 DNA reads TGCGCCAGCAGCTTGGTTGCGGGAGGCGTGGATGAGCAGTTCTTC.

The J gene is TRBJ2-1, the V gene TRBV25-1, with D possibly being TRBD1 (7 bases). The V and J ends lost 7 bases and 7 bases respectively, with 20 bases between them. The CDR3 is 15 residues long. Germline V CDR1 and CDR2: MGHDK, SYGVNS. DNA of the CDR3: TGTGCCAGCACTCTCGCCGGGGGCAGGGGGAATGAGCAGTTCTTC. Translated: CASTLAGGRGNEQFF.

V is TRBV10-3 and J is TRBJ1-2; D unresolved. The CDR3 runs 12 residues. V shed 4 bases and J shed 5 bases, with 8 bases lying between them. Germline assignment: CDR1 ENHRY and CDR2 SYGVKD. The CDR3 DNA follows: TGTGCCATCAGTGTGACGGAATATGGCTACACCTTC. This sequence encodes CAISVTEYGYTF.

Regarding this clonotype: At one boundary the junction diverges from the germline segment, which might be a read error. The gene calls are TRBV4-1 and TRBJ2-7; D may be TRBD2 (5 bases). The CDR3 loop spans 13 amino acids. Germline V CDR1 and CDR2: MGHRA, YSYEKL. DNA of the CDR3: TGCGCCAGCAGCCAGGGAGTAGAGGGCGAGCGGTACTTC. Its translation is CASSQGVEGERYF.

The chain links TRBV10-3 to TRBJ2-5, with TRBD1 identical over 10 bases. V trimming: 2 bases; J trimming: 10 bases; junction bases outside the gene matches: 7. Germline values: CDR1 ENHRY, CDR2 SYGVKD. CDR3 length: 14 residues. The CDR3 region is CAISETGTGVSQYF. The DNA of the CDR3 is TGTGCCATCAGTGAGACCGGGACAGGGGTGAGCCAGTACTTC.

V is TRBV2 and J is TRBJ2-5; 10 positions agree with TRBD2. The trim removed 6 bases at V and 2 bases at J, leaving 3 bases unmatched. Germline V CDR1 and CDR2: SNHLY, FYNNEI. This CDR3 has 14 residues. This chain's CDR3 is CASSKREGQETQYF. CDR3 coding DNA: TGTGCCAGCAGCAAGCGGGAGGGACAAGAGACCCAGTACTTC.

V is TRBV15 and J is TRBJ1-5, with a tentative D call TRBD1 (6 bases). This CDR3 is built from 14 residues. Germline V gives CDR1 LNHNV, CDR2 YYDKDF (reference sequence). With 4 bases removed from V and 3 bases from J, the gap between germline ends came to 10 bases. In nucleotides, the CDR3 is TGTGCCACCAGCAAAACAGGGAACAATCAGCCCCAGCATTTT. Amino acids: CATSKTGNNQPQHF.

In nucleotides, the CDR3 is TGTGCCATCAAAGGAGGACAAGGCTATGGCTACACCTTC. It codes for CAIKGGQGYGYTF. The chain has TRBV10-3 and TRBJ1-2; a possible D gene is TRBD1 (5 bases). This CDR3 is built from 13 residues. The V gene lost 7 bases and the J gene lost 4 bases, with 13 bases spanning the gap. Germline CDR1 reads ENHRY; CDR2 reads SYGVKD.

This chain links TRBV2 with TRBJ1-2; the match to TRBD1 covers 10 bases. The ends lost 6 bases at V and 7 bases at J; junction bases unmatched: 5. Germline CDR1 and CDR2: SNHLY and FYNNEI. The CDR3 spans 13 residues. Here the CDR3 reads CASSEDRGAGYTF. DNA for the CDR3: TGTGCCAGCAGCGAGGACAGGGGGGCTGGCTACACCTTC.

The rearrangement joins TRBV19 to TRBJ1-1; D not resolved. With 3 bases removed from V and 0 bases from J, the gap between germline ends came to 8 bases. CDR3 length: 14 residues. Germline lookup yields CDR1 LNHDA and CDR2 SQIVND (reference sequence). The CDR3 nucleotides read TGTGCCAGTAGTATTGGACTCATGAACACTGAAGCTTTCTTT. It translates to CASSIGLMNTEAFF.

The chain combines TRBV24-1 with TRBJ2-5; D is perhaps TRBD2 (7 bases). In germline, CDR1 is KGHDR, CDR2 SFDVKD. V lost 4 bases to trimming and J lost 2 bases, with 13 bases between them. The CDR3 runs to 15 residues. CDR3 region: CATSDPAGAQETQYF. Written as DNA, the CDR3 is TGTGCCACCAGTGACCCTGCGGGGGCGCAAGAGACCCAGTACTTC.

This clonotype qualifies as medium-sized. V usage is TRBV24-1 and J usage is TRBJ2-2, with 8 bases lining up with TRBD1. Germline V lookup: CDR1 KGHDR, CDR2 SFDVKD. The V and J ends lost 1 base and 8 bases, in that order; junction bases with no gene match: 11. This CDR3 has 17 residues. The CDR3 is CATSDFEWQGASGELFF. The DNA for the CDR3 is TGTGCCACCAGTGATTTTGAGTGGCAGGGGGCGTCGGGGGAGCTGTTTTTT.

The V gene is TRBV25-1, the J gene TRBJ1-4, with 7 bases aligning to TRBD1. With 7 bases clipped from V and 3 bases from J, the junction kept 5 bases outside the gene matches. The germline gives CDR1 MGHDK, CDR2 SYGVNS. CDR3 size: 14 residues. CDR3 sequence: CASTPGQPNEKLFF. CDR3 DNA sequence: TGTGCCAGCACCCCGGGACAGCCTAATGAAAAACTGTTTTTT.

This chain links TRBV20-1 with TRBJ2-1; D gene unclear. From germline, CDR1 is DFQATT and CDR2 SNEGSKA (reference sequence). V gave up 2 bases and J gave up 9 bases, with 20 bases separating them. This CDR3 spans 15 amino acids. The CDR3 reads CSARLGQTQKGEQFF. DNA for the CDR3: TGCAGTGCTAGACTAGGGCAGACTCAAAAGGGTGAGCAGTTCTTC.

Within the sample, this clonotype is medium-sized. The V gene is TRBV20-1, the J gene TRBJ1-5; D may be TRBD1 (5 bases). Trimming pared 2 bases from V and 6 bases from J, leaving 17 bases between. The germline gives CDR1 DFQATT, CDR2 SNEGSKA (reference sequence). This CDR3 has 15 amino acids. The CDR3 region is CSARSSGDEAQPQHF. DNA of the CDR3: TGCAGTGCTAGATCTTCCGGGGACGAAGCTCAGCCCCAGCATTTT.

The chain is built from TRBV19 and TRBJ2-7, with D possibly TRBD2 on 6 matching bases. V lost 6 bases, J lost 6 bases, and 15 bases lay in between. CDR1 and CDR2 from the germline V gene are LNHDA and SQIVND (reference sequence). The CDR3 loop spans 13 amino acids. As DNA, the CDR3 is TGTGCCAGTAGCCTGGGACTTACCCTCGAGCAGTACTTC. Protein sequence: CASSLGLTLEQYF. The whole variable domain, filled in from reference TRBV19 and TRBJ2-7, reads DGGITQSPKYLFRKEGQNVTLSCEQNLNHDAMYWYRQDPGQGLRLIYYSQIVNDFQKGDIAEGYSVSREKKESFPLTVTSAQKNPTAFYLCASSLGLTLEQYFGPGTRLTVT.

This clonotype was counted many times. The V gene is TRBV27, the J gene TRBJ2-2; weak D call: TRBD1 (6 bases). The germline V gene encodes CDR1 MNHEY and CDR2 SMNVEV (reference sequence). The V end lost 3 bases, the J end lost 8 bases, and 16 bases lay between the germline ends. The CDR3 consists of 15 residues. The DNA of the CDR3 is TGTGCCAGCAGTTTTGGGGGCCGACTCGGAGGGGAGCTGTTTTTT. Amino acids: CASSFGGRLGGELFF.

This clonotype was counted many times. The CDR3 spells CASSTSGRPTYEQYF. DNA of the CDR3: TGTGCCAGCAGTACTAGCGGGAGGCCTACCTACGAGCAGTACTTC. V usage is TRBV5-4 and J usage is TRBJ2-7; 12 nucleotides line up with TRBD2. Trimming removed 5 bases from V and 2 bases from J; junction bases left unmatched: 5. Germline V gene lookup returns CDR1 SGHNT and CDR2 YYREEE (reference sequence). The CDR3 is 15 amino acids.

This rearrangement joins TRBV7-6 to TRBJ2-3; perhaps D is TRBD1 or TRBD2 (6 bases each). The CDR3 consists of 14 residues. Germline CDR1 SGHVS, CDR2 FNYEAQ. Trimming pared 1 base from V and 9 bases from J, leaving 14 bases between. The CDR3 loop is CASSLGAGQGTQYF. CDR3 nucleotides: TGTGCCAGCAGCTTAGGGGCGGGGCAGGGGACGCAGTATTTT.

This clonotype turned up a few times. This chain joins TRBV25-1 and TRBJ2-1; 15 bases align to TRBD2. The germline V gene has CDR1 MGHDK and CDR2 SYGVNS. This CDR3 is 16 amino acids long. With 2 bases clipped from V and 9 bases from J, the junction kept 5 bases outside the gene matches. CDR3 sequence: CASSENGLAGGREQFF. In DNA, the CDR3 is TGTGCCAGCAGTGAAAACGGACTAGCGGGAGGGCGTGAGCAGTTCTTC.

The chain combines TRBV10-1 with TRBJ2-3, with D perhaps assigned TRBD1 or TRBD2 (5 bases each). This CDR3 is 11 amino acids long. The germline V gene has CDR1 WNHNN and CDR2 SYGVQD (reference sequence). V was cut by 8 bases and J by 11 bases, with 14 bases left in between. Here the CDR3 reads CASGGSGQQYF. The CDR3 DNA is TGCGCCAGCGGCGGGTCGGGGCAGCAGTATTTT.

This clonotype has at least ten counts. J is TRBJ2-1 and V is TRBV10-3, with D maybe TRBD2 (6 bases). Germline V gene lookup returns CDR1 ENHRY and CDR2 SYGVKD. The CDR3 sequence is 12 residues long. The V gene lost 6 bases and the J gene lost 6 bases, with 9 bases spanning the gap. CDR3 loop: CAIRGLPNEQFF. CDR3 DNA: TGTGCCATCAGGGGACTCCCCAATGAGCAGTTCTTC.

The V call is TRBV2, the J call TRBJ1-2; D is uncertain. Germline V CDR1 and CDR2: SNHLY, FYNNEI. The germline V and J ends were trimmed by 7 bases and 5 bases, with 11 bases remaining between them. This CDR3 is 12 amino acids long. CDR3 nucleotides: TGTGCCAGCACGGGAGGGAATTATGGCTACACCTTC. Its translation: CASTGGNYGYTF.

The V and J genes are TRBV19 and TRBJ2-3; D unclear. V lost 6 bases and J 2 bases, leaving 9 bases between the germline ends. Germline CDR1 and CDR2: LNHDA and SQIVND (reference sequence). This CDR3 contains 13 residues. CDR3: CASSPVVTDTQYF. DNA of the CDR3: TGTGCCAGTAGCCCAGTTGTCACAGATACGCAGTATTTT.

The rearrangement joins TRBV7-3 to TRBJ2-7; no clear D gene. Germline assignment: CDR1 SGHTA and CDR2 FQGTGA. V lost 2 bases, J lost 3 bases, and 8 bases lay in between. The CDR3 length is 13 residues. CDR3 sequence: CASSLYVGYEQYF. CDR3 in DNA: TGTGCCAGCAGCTTATACGTCGGCTACGAGCAGTACTTC.

This chain connects TRBV20-1 to TRBJ2-3; D is possibly TRBD2 (6 bases). This CDR3 has 14 residues. Trimming cost V 1 base and J 6 bases, with 14 bases left between them. Germline loops: CDR1 DFQATT, CDR2 SNEGSKA (reference sequence). Written as DNA, the CDR3 is TGCAGTGCTAGAGTAGTAGCGGTCCGGGATACGCAGTATTTT. Amino acid sequence: CSARVVAVRDTQYF.

This chain joins TRBV5-6 and TRBJ2-7; perhaps TRBD1 as D (6 bases). CDR1 SGHDT and CDR2 YYEEEE come from the germline V gene. V lost 4 bases and J 2 bases, leaving 13 bases between the germline ends. The CDR3 contains 14 residues. The CDR3 region has the DNA TGTGCCAGCAGCACCGGACAGCTTACCTACGAGCAGTACTTC. Protein sequence: CASSTGQLTYEQYF. The full variable domain, rest sourced from reference TRBV5-6 and TRBJ2-7, is DAGVTQSPTHLIKTRGQQVTLRCSPKSGHDTVSWYQQALGQGPQFIFQYYEEEERQRGNFPDRFSGHQFPNYSSELNVNALLLGDSALYLCASSTGQLTYEQYFGPGTRLTVT.

This chain connects TRBV4-2 to TRBJ2-7, with 7 bases identical to TRBD1. V lost 3 bases to trimming and J lost 6 bases; unmatched junction nucleotides: 11. The length of the CDR3 is 15 residues. CDR1 LGHNA and CDR2 YNFKEQ come from the germline V gene. The CDR3 loop reads CASSQSTGKWSEQYF. The CDR3, as DNA: TGTGCCAGCAGCCAGTCGACAGGGAAATGGAGCGAGCAGTACTTC.